Detailed here is one T cell receptor (beta chain). The sample comes from a study of STAT5B mutations in CD4+ large granular lymphocyte leukemia. Clones were read by immunoSEQ multiplex PCR, and TCRdb kept only the in-frame ones, dropping some. The table includes approximately 30,000 clones, roughly 65% detected once. V dropped 0 bases and J dropped 2; count of bases not matched to a gene: 1. The CDR3 totals 14 residues. The germline V gene encodes CDR1 SGHTA and CDR2 FQGNSA. The receptor comes from a human donor in good health. The rearrangement uses TRBV7-2 and TRBJ2-7, with 7 bases identical to TRBD2. The sample comprised CD4+ T cells from blood buffy coats. The CDR3 reads CASSLAGGAYEQYF. The CDR3 DNA reads TGTGCCAGCAGCTTAGCGGGGGGGGCCTACGAGCAGTACTTC. Full variable domain (rest looked up from reference TRBV7-2 and TRBJ2-7): GAGVSQSPSNKVTEKGKDVELRCDPISGHTALYWYRQSLGQGLEFLIYFQGNSAPDKSGLPSDRFSAERTGGSVSTLTIQRTQQEDSAVYLCASSLAGGAYEQYFGPGTRLTVT.